The present TCR beta chain was sequenced within a study of cytomegalovirus exposure and HLA in healthy donors. From germline, CDR1 is PRHDT and CDR2 FYEKMQ (reference sequence). Trimming took 5 bases from V and 4 from J, leaving 12 bases between them. The CDR3 is made up of 14 amino acids. The PCR had 60 Vbeta and 13 Jbeta primers. Profiling relied on immunoSEQ multiplex PCR, and the TCRdb table lists in-frame clones only, not all of them. The sample records 95,000 or so clones, around 86% being singletons. This TCR derives from a woman in her 70s in good health and CMV-seropositive. The chain links TRBV13 to TRBJ1-5; D uncertain. Source material: PBMCs. The CDR3 protein is CASSRGGKNQPQHF. The CDR3 bases are TGTGCCAGCAGCCGAGGAGGGAAGAATCAGCCCCAGCATTTT. The variable domain in full, with the rest retrieved from reference TRBV13 and TRBJ1-5, is AAGVIQSPRHLIKEKRETATLKCYPIPRHDTVYWYQQGPGQDPQFLISFYEKMQSDKGSIPDRFSAQQFSDYHSELNMSSLELGDSALYFCASSRGGKNQPQHFGDGTRLSIL.